The 10 T cell receptor beta chains listed next were all sequenced from one sample in a study of cytomegalovirus exposure and HLA in healthy donors. A multiplex PCR was run with 60 Vbeta primers and 13 Jbeta primers. Sequencing was performed with immunoSEQ multiplex PCR; in TCRdb, only in-frame clones are kept and a portion is missing. Of roughly 160,000 clones listed, around 80% were seen once; the top ten hold 8% to 10%. The sample taken for sequencing was PBMCs. Every receptor here comes from a man aged 18 to 30 in good health and CMV-seropositive.

V is TRBV4-1 and J is TRBJ1-2; tentatively, D is TRBD1 (5 bases). Germline V lookup: CDR1 MGHRA, CDR2 YSYEKL. Trimming removed 4 bases from V and 4 bases from J, with 16 bases in between. CDR3 length: 15 residues. This chain's CDR3 is CASSRVTADLYGYTF. The CDR3 DNA follows: TGCGCCAGCAGCCGAGTGACAGCCGATCTCTATGGCTACACCTTC.

This clone showed up just a few times. The chain's CDR3 is CASSPPTGNEQFF. CDR3 in DNA: TGTGCCAGCTCACCCCCTACAGGGAATGAGCAGTTCTTC. The chain carries TRBV18 and TRBJ2-1; a weak D match, TRBD1 (6 bases). CDR3 length equals 13 residues. Germline V gives CDR1 KGHSH, CDR2 LQKENI. V lost 3 bases to trimming and J lost 7 bases, with 10 bases between them.

This chain joins TRBV19 and TRBJ2-4; maybe TRBD2 (6 bases). This CDR3 is 16 amino acids long. From germline, CDR1 is LNHDA and CDR2 SQIVND (reference sequence). V was trimmed by 3 bases and J by 0 bases, leaving 12 bases between them. The CDR3, as DNA: TGTGCCAGTAGTATGCGGGAATCTTTAGCCAAAAACATTCAGTACTTC. It specifies CASSMRESLAKNIQYF.

This clone was detected only a few times. V usage is TRBV5-5 and J usage is TRBJ2-5; TRBD2 is a possible D gene (6 bases). The V and J ends lost 0 bases and 4 bases respectively, with 7 bases between them. The CDR3 length is 13 residues. Germline CDR1 SGHKS, CDR2 YYEKEE (reference sequence). In nucleotides, the CDR3 is TGTGCCAGCAGCTTGGTCGGGGGAGAGACCCAGTACTTC. Translating it yields CASSLVGGETQYF.

This clone came up a few times. The chain carries TRBV7-7 and TRBJ2-1; 8 bases line up with TRBD1. The germline V gene has CDR1 SSHAT and CDR2 FNYEAQ (reference sequence). This CDR3 comprises 15 residues. V lost 1 base and J lost 7; bases outside the gene matches: 6. The CDR3 DNA is TGTGCCAGCAGCTTAGGGGGGACAGGCGAAAATGAGCAGTTCTTC. Translation gives CASSLGGTGENEQFF.

The chain carries TRBV20-1 and TRBJ2-1; D is undetermined. V was pared by 5 bases and J by 4 bases, with 6 bases between. The CDR3 spans 11 residues. Germline CDR1 is DFQATT and CDR2 is SNEGSKA (reference sequence). CDR3 coding DNA: TGCAGTGCTCAGGTTTACAATGAGCAGTTCTTC. Translation: CSAQVYNEQFF.

The chain joins TRBV7-6 to TRBJ2-5; D perhaps matches TRBD1 (7 bases). This CDR3 has 13 residues. Trimming removed 8 bases at V and 3 bases at J, with 13 bases between. Germline V CDR1 and CDR2: SGHVS, FNYEAQ. The CDR3 coding sequence is TGTGCCAGCCGCCGCGGGACAGAAGAGACCCAGTACTTC. Residues: CASRRGTEETQYF. Full variable domain (outside the CDR3, taken from reference TRBV7-6 and TRBJ2-5): GAGVSQSPRYKVTKRGQDVALRCDPISGHVSLYWYRQALGQGPEFLTYFNYEAQQDKSGLPNDRFSAERPEGSISTLTIQRTEQRDSAMYRCASRRGTEETQYFGPGTRLLVL.

CDR3 in amino acids: CASSTRQGDGYTF. As DNA, the CDR3 is TGTGCCAGCAGCACTAGACAGGGGGATGGCTACACCTTC. V is TRBV7-8 and J is TRBJ1-2; 9 bases agree with TRBD1. The V segment lost 5 bases and the J segment 6 bases; nucleotides outside the gene matches: 4. This CDR3 is built from 13 residues. CDR1 and CDR2 (germline): SGHVS, FQNEAQ.

The rearrangement links TRBV5-4 to TRBJ2-5; D possibly corresponds to TRBD2 (5 bases). The CDR3 has 13 residues. CDR1 SGHNT and CDR2 YYREEE come from the germline V gene (reference sequence). V was trimmed by 0 bases and J by 3 bases, leaving 6 bases between them. The CDR3 sequence is CASSLVGEETQYF. In nucleotides, the CDR3 is TGTGCCAGCAGCTTGGTGGGAGAAGAGACCCAGTACTTC.

The J gene is TRBJ1-6, the V gene TRBV7-9, with 7 bases lining up with TRBD1. From germline, CDR1 is SEHNR and CDR2 FQNEAQ (reference sequence). J gave up 5 bases and V 5 bases, and 6 bases lay outside the gene matches. CDR3 length equals 15 residues. The CDR3 coding sequence is TGTGCCAGCAGCCTACGACAGGGACATAATTCACCCCTCCACTTT. This sequence encodes CASSLRQGHNSPLHF.